Presented here are 2 T cell receptor beta chains from one specimen sequenced in a study of T cell responses to AZD1222 COVID-19 vaccine. Produced via immunoSEQ multiplex PCR; TCRdb's table is partial and in-frame only. This sample has more than 100,000 clones, with 65% to 90% found just once. This specimen consisted of peripheral blood, obtained 28 days after the second dose of the MenACWY control vaccine. These receptors were obtained from an adult who received the MenACWY meningococcal vaccine as a control.

The chain couples TRBV19 to TRBJ2-1, with 7 positions matching TRBD2. The V segment lost 3 bases and the J segment 2 bases; nucleotides outside the gene matches: 10. The CDR3 covers 17 residues. Germline CDR1 LNHDA, CDR2 SQIVND (reference sequence). CDR3 region: CASSMSRRERTYNEQFF. In nucleotides, the CDR3 is TGTGCCAGTAGTATGAGCAGGCGGGAGCGGACCTACAATGAGCAGTTCTTC. The full variable domain, its missing parts supplied by reference TRBV19 and TRBJ2-1, is DGGITQSPKYLFRKEGQNVTLSCEQNLNHDAMYWYRQDPGQGLRLIYYSQIVNDFQKGDIAEGYSVSREKKESFPLTVTSAQKNPTAFYLCASSMSRRERTYNEQFFGPGTRLTVL.

The chain is built from TRBV6-5 and TRBJ1-5, with 7 bases identical to TRBD1. This CDR3 contains 13 residues. The germline gives CDR1 MNHEY, CDR2 SVGAGI. The V gene end was trimmed by 8 bases and the J gene end by 0 bases; junction bases not matched to a gene: 1. The CDR3 is CASRQGSNQPQHF. The CDR3 DNA is TGTGCCAGCCGACAGGGTAGCAATCAGCCCCAGCATTTT.